This T cell receptor (beta chain) was sequenced in a study of spatial heterogeneity in lung cancer. Unique molecular identifiers tagged every individual TCR cDNA molecule. MiXCR was run by TCRdb on the 5' RACE reads, yielding one entry per CDR3 protein. The sample lists about 4,000 distinct CDR3 sequences; 16% were seen once. Time point reported: sample taken at primary tumor resection. Whole RNA came from tumor, nontumor lung or frozen PBMC and was sequenced without being sorted. This clonotype occurred many times. The sequence was collected from a male donor with early-stage non-small cell lung cancer. The sample was PBMCs, taken at surgery.

Here the CDR3 reads CASSPRQEGEQYF. The CDR3 nucleotides are TGCGCCAGCAGTCCTCGTCAGGAAGGGGAGCAGTACTTC. This chain joins TRBV23-1 and TRBJ2-7, with D hard to call. TRBV23-1 is an ORF, with its function uncertain. V dropped 4 bases and J dropped 7 bases, with 14 bases sitting between them. CDR3 length: 13 residues.